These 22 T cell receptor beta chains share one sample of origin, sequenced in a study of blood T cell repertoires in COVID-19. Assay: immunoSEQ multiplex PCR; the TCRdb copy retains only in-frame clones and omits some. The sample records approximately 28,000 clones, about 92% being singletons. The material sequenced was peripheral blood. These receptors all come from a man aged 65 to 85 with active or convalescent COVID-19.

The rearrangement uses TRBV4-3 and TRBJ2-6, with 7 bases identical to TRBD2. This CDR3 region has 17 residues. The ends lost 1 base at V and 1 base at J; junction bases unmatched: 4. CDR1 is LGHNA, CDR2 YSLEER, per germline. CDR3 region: CASSQGRGISGANVLTF. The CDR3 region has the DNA TGCGCCAGCAGCCAAGGGCGGGGGATTTCTGGGGCCAACGTCCTGACTTTC.

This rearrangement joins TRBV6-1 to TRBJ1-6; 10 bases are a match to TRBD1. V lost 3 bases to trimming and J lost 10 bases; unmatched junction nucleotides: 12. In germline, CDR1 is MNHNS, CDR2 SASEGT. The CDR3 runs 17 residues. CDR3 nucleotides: TGTGCCAGCAGTGAGGGGAACCCGGGACAGGGGTTCTCACCCCTCCACTTT. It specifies CASSEGNPGQGFSPLHF.

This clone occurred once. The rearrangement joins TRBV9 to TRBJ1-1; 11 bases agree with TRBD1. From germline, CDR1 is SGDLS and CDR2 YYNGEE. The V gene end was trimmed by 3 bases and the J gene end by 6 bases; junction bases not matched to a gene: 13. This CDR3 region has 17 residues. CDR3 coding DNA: TGTGCCAGCAGCGCACAGCCGGGACAGGGGGTAAACGCTGAAGCTTTCTTT. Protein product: CASSAQPGQGVNAEAFF.

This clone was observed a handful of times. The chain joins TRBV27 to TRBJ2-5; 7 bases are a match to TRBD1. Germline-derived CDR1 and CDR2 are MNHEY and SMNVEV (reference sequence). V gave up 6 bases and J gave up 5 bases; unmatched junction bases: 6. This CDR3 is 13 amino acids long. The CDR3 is CASRRQGGETQYF. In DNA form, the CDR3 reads TGTGCCAGCAGACGACAGGGCGGGGAGACCCAGTACTTC.

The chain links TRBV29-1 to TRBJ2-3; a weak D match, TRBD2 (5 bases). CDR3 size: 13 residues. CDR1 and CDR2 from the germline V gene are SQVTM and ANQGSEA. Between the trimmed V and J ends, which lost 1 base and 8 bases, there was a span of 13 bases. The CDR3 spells CSVEGERPGTQYF. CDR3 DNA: TGCAGCGTTGAAGGGGAGCGACCCGGTACGCAGTATTTT.

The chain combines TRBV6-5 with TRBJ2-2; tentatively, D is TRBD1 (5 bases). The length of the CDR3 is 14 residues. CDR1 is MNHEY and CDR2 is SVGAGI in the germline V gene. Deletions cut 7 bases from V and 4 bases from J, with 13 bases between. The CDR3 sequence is CASIRQGGTGELFF. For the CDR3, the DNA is TGTGCCAGCATTCGGCAGGGTGGCACCGGGGAGCTGTTTTTT.

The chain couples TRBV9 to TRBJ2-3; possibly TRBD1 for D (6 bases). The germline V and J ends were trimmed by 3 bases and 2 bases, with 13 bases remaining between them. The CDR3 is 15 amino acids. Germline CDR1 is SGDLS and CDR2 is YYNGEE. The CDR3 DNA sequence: TGTGCCAGCAGCGGACCGGGACACACCACAGATACGCAGTATTTT. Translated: CASSGPGHTTDTQYF.

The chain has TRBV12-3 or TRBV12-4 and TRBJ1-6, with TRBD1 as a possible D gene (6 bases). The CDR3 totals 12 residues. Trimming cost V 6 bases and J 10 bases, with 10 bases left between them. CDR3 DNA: TGTGCCAGCAGAAACAGGGCCTCACCCCTCCACTTT. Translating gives CASRNRASPLHF.

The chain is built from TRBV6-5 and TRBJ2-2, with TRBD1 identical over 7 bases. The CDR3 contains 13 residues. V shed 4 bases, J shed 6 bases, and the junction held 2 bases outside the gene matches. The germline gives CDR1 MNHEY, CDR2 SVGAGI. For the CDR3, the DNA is TGTGCCAGCAGTTCGGACAGGCCCGGGGAGCTGTTTTTT. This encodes CASSSDRPGELFF.

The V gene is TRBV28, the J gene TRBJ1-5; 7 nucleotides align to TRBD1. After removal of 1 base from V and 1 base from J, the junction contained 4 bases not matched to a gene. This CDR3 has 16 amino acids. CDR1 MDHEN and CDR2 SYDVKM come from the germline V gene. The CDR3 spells CASSLLSRGSNQPQHF. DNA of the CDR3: TGTGCCAGCAGTTTATTATCCAGGGGGAGCAATCAGCCCCAGCATTTT.

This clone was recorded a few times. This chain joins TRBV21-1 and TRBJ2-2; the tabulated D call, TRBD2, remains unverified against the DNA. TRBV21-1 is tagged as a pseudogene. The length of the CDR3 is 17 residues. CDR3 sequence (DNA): TGTGCCAGCAGCAAAGGACTAGCGGGCCGGAACACCGGGGAGCTGTTTTTT. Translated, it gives CASSKGLAGRNTGELFF.

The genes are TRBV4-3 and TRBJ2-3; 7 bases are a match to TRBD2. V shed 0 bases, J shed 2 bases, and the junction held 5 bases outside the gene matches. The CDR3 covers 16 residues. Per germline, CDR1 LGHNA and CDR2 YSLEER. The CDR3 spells CASSQEASGNTDTQYF. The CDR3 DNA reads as TGCGCCAGCAGCCAAGAGGCTAGCGGAAACACAGATACGCAGTATTTT.

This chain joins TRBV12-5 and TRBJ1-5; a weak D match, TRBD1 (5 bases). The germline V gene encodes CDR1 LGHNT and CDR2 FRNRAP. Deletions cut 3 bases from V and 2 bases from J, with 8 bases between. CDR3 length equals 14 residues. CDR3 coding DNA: TGTGCTAGTGGTTTAGGGGTTGGCAATCAGCCCCAGCATTTT. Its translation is CASGLGVGNQPQHF.

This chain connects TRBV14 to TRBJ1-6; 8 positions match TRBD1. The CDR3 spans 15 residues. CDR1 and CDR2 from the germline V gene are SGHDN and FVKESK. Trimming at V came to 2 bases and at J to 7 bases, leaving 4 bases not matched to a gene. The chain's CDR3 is CASSQRTGRNSPLHF. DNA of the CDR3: TGTGCCAGCAGCCAACGGACAGGGAGAAATTCACCCCTCCACTTT.

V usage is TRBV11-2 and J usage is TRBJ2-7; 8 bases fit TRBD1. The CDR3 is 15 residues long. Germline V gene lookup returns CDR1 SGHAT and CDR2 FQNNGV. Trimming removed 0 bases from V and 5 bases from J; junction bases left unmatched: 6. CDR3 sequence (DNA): TGTGCCAGCAGCTTAGAGACAGGGGTCTTCCACGAGCAGTACGTC. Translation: CASSLETGVFHEQYV.

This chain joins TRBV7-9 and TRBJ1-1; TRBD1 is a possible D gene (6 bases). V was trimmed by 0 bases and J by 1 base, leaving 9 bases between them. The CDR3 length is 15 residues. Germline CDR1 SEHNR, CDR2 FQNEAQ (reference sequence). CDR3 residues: CASSLAGGTNTEAFF. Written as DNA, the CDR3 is TGTGCCAGCAGCTTAGCAGGGGGAACGAACACTGAAGCTTTCTTT. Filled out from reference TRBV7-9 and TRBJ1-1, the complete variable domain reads DTGVSQNPRHKITKRGQNVTFRCDPISEHNRLYWYRQTLGQGPEFLTYFQNEAQLEKSRLLSDRFSAERPKGSFSTLEIQRTEQGDSAMYLCASSLAGGTNTEAFFGQGTRLTVV.

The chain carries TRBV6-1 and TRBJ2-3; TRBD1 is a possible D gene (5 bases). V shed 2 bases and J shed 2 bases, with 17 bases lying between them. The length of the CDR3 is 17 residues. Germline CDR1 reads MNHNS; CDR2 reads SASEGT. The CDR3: CASSEQRQGGDTDTQYF. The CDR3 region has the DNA TGTGCCAGCAGTGAACAGCGTCAGGGTGGGGACACAGATACGCAGTATTTT.

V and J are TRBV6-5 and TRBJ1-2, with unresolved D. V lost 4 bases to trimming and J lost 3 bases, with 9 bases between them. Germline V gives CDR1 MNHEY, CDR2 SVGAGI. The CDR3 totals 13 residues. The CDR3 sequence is CASSFSVDYGYTF. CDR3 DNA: TGTGCCAGCAGTTTTAGTGTAGACTATGGCTACACCTTC.

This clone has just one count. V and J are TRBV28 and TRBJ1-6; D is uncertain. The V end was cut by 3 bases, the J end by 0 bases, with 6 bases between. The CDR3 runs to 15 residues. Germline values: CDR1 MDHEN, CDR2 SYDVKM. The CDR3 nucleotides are TGTGCCAGCAGTTTCGTTAGCTCCTATAATTCACCCCTCCACTTT. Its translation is CASSFVSSYNSPLHF.

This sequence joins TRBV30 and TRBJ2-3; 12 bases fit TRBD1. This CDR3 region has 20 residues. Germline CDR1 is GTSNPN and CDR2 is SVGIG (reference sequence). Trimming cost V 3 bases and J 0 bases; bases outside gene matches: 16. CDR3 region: CAWRDAGTGGVSSSTDTQYF. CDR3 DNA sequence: TGTGCCTGGAGGGACGCCGGGACAGGGGGCGTCTCATCCAGCACAGATACGCAGTATTTT.

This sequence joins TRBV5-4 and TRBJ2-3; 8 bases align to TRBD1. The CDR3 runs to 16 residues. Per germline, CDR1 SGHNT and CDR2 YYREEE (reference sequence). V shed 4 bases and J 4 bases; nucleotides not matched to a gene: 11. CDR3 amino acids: CASSPGGDRWADTQYF. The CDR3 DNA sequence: TGTGCCAGCAGCCCTGGTGGGGACAGGTGGGCAGATACGCAGTATTTT.

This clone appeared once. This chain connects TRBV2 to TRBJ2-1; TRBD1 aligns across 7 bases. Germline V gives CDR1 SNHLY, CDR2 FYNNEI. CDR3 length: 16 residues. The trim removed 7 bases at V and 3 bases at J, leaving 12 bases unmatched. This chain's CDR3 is CASMAIDRALYNEQFF. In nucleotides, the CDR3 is TGTGCCAGCATGGCGATCGACAGGGCACTCTACAATGAGCAGTTCTTC.